This TCR beta chain was captured in a study of identical twins. Template switching added a universal primer site, and cDNA bore unique molecular identifiers. TCRdb used MiXCR to reprocess the 5' RACE reads, holding one entry per CDR3 protein. Of a few hundred thousand distinct CDR3 sequences detected, 10% to 13% appear once; the ten largest clones hold 9% to 10%. This CDR3 region has 15 residues. Germline CDR1 and CDR2: MNHEY and SVGEGT. Trimming removed 5 bases from V and 4 bases from J, with 15 bases in between. In this sample, this clonotype turned up a few times. Antigen specificity is unknown. Study observations and caveats: The conclusions drew on cross-sectional statistical analysis instead of tracking the same donors.

The receptor was derived from a man aged 45-65 years in good health. The V gene is TRBV6-2 or TRBV6-3, the J gene TRBJ2-1; possible D gene TRBD2, 6 bases. Sequencing was performed on memory T cells sorted from blood. The CDR3 here is CASSPHGGKYNEQFF. The DNA of the CDR3 is TGTGCCAGCAGTCCCCACGGAGGGAAGTACAATGAGCAGTTCTTC.